One and the same sample provided the 8 T cell receptor beta chains below, sequenced in a study of T cells in Graves' hyperthyroidism and ophthalmopathy. From RNA transcripts, TCR beta CDR3 regions were amplified. HTBI primers drove first-round RT-PCR of the TCR CDR3. TCRdb reprocessed the multiplex PCR reads via MiXCR and lists one record per CDR3 protein. Among approximately 640,000 distinct CDR3 sequences listed, about 45% were seen once. Material: peripheral blood or thyroid tissue (not recorded which). The receptor set was obtained from an adult man with Graves' disease, either hyperthyroidism or ophthalmopathy (not recorded which).

This sequence joins TRBV10-3 and TRBJ1-4; unclear D gene. The CDR3 consists of 17 residues. Germline lookup yields CDR1 ENHRY and CDR2 SYGVKD. The germline V and J ends were trimmed by 0 bases and 3 bases, with 14 bases remaining between them. CDR3 protein: CAISESVIRSANEKLFF. CDR3 DNA: TGTGCCATCAGTGAGTCAGTGATTCGGTCAGCTAATGAAAAACTGTTTTTT.

This clonotype has just a few counts. This rearrangement joins TRBV19 to TRBJ1-2; TRBD1 matches 9 bases. Looked up from germline, CDR1 is LNHDA and CDR2 is SQIVND (reference sequence). V lost 6 bases and J lost 5; bases outside the gene matches: 13. This CDR3 has 16 residues. As DNA, the CDR3 is TGTGCCAGTAGGCCGGGACAGGGAAGGAGAAGGTATGGCTACACCTTC. Encoded protein: CASRPGQGRRRYGYTF.

This clonotype has a handful of counts. This rearrangement joins TRBV20-1 to TRBJ2-7, with D maybe TRBD1 (5 bases). Germline V gene data show CDR1 as DFQATT and CDR2 as SNEGSKA (reference sequence). Trimming took off 2 bases at V and 5 bases at J, with 16 bases between the two ends. The CDR3 spans 14 residues. The DNA of the CDR3 is TGCAGTGCTAGAAGGCCCAGGGTTAGAAACGAGCAGTACTTC. Its protein is CSARRPRVRNEQYF.

This clonotype has only a few counts. The V gene is TRBV19, the J gene TRBJ1-1, with D uncertain. V dropped 3 bases and J dropped 4 bases, with 6 bases sitting between them. Germline CDR1 LNHDA, CDR2 SQIVND (reference sequence). This CDR3 is 12 amino acids long. The CDR3 region has the DNA TGTGCCAGTAGTATTCATACCACTGAAGCTTTCTTT. Its translation is CASSIHTTEAFF.

The chain employs TRBV4-2 and TRBJ1-2; maybe TRBD1 (5 bases). This CDR3 is 15 amino acids long. From germline, CDR1 is LGHNA and CDR2 YNFKEQ. The V gene lost 4 bases and the J gene lost 6 bases, with 18 bases spanning the gap. CDR3 in DNA: TGTGCCAGCAGCCCCTATAACCGGGACGTCGATGGCTACACCTTC. This gives the protein CASSPYNRDVDGYTF.

This clonotype turned up a few times. The rearrangement uses TRBV20-1 and TRBJ2-7, with 10 bases fitting TRBD2. CDR3 size: 15 residues. Germline V CDR1 and CDR2: DFQATT, SNEGSKA (reference sequence). Losses at the gene ends were 4 bases for V and 1 base for J; bases not matched to a gene: 7. The CDR3: CSANLLAGVSYEQYF. CDR3 nucleotide sequence: TGCAGTGCTAATCTCCTAGCGGGAGTGTCCTACGAGCAGTACTTC.

This chain links TRBV6-5 with TRBJ2-5, with 7 bases fitting TRBD2. V trimming: 2 bases; J trimming: 5 bases; junction bases outside the gene matches: 11. This CDR3 contains 16 residues. Germline V gene data show CDR1 as MNHEY and CDR2 as SVGAGI. The CDR3 reads CASSYDGAGEEETQYF. CDR3 nucleotides: TGTGCCAGCAGTTACGACGGGGCGGGAGAGGAGGAGACCCAGTACTTC.

This clonotype was seen a single time. The V and J genes are TRBV11-2 and TRBJ1-2; perhaps TRBD1 as D (6 bases). The CDR3 contains 12 residues. Germline V gene data show CDR1 as SGHAT and CDR2 as FQNNGV. The ends were cut back, 5 bases at V and 6 bases at J, with 10 bases in the middle. CDR3 residues: CASSNQGNGYTF. The CDR3 DNA reads as TGTGCCAGCAGCAACCAGGGGAATGGCTACACCTTC.